One sample yielded the 9 T cell receptor beta chains listed below, sequenced in a study of blood T cell repertoires in COVID-19. Repertoires were generated with immunoSEQ multiplex PCR, while TCRdb's copy carries only in-frame clones and drops some. The sample has about 360,000 clones; approximately 86% are singletons. Sequencing was done on a sample of peripheral blood. The receptors derive from a human donor in a cohort sampled during active COVID-19.

The genes are TRBV7-2 and TRBJ1-2; TRBD1 matches at 8 bases. The CDR3 totals 13 residues. Germline loops: CDR1 SGHTA, CDR2 FQGNSA. The V gene end was trimmed by 5 bases and the J gene end by 8 bases; junction bases not matched to a gene: 7. The CDR3 region is CASSRQGFGGYTF. The CDR3 nucleotides read TGTGCCAGCAGCCGACAGGGGTTTGGGGGCTACACCTTC.

The V call is TRBV4-1, the J call TRBJ1-4, with unresolved D. This CDR3 contains 15 residues. CDR1 and CDR2 from the germline V gene are MGHRA and YSYEKL. The V gene lost 1 base and the J gene lost 8 bases, with 14 bases spanning the gap. CDR3 amino acids: CASSQGPGGREKLFF. The DNA for the CDR3 is TGCGCCAGCAGCCAAGGCCCGGGAGGTCGGGAAAAACTGTTTTTT.

The chain carries TRBV6-5 and TRBJ2-5; D might be TRBD2 (7 bases). Germline V CDR1 and CDR2: MNHEY, SVGAGI. This CDR3 is built from 16 residues. V lost 0 bases and J 5 bases, leaving 16 bases between the germline ends. The DNA of the CDR3 is TGTGCCAGCAGTTACTCGAAGTGGGGGGGGCTGGAGACCCAGTACTTC. As protein: CASSYSKWGGLETQYF.

This clone has a single count. The J gene is TRBJ2-3, the V gene TRBV7-9, with D unclear. The CDR3 loop spans 12 amino acids. Germline V lookup: CDR1 SEHNR, CDR2 FQNEAQ (reference sequence). V lost 6 bases and J 2 bases, leaving 6 bases between the germline ends. The CDR3 region has the DNA TGTGCCAGCAGGTTCTCCACAGATACGCAGTATTTT. The encoded protein is CASRFSTDTQYF. The variable domain in full, completed from reference TRBV7-9 and TRBJ2-3, reads DTGVSQNPRHKITKRGQNVTFRCDPISEHNRLYWYRQTLGQGPEFLTYFQNEAQLEKSRLLSDRFSAERPKGSFSTLEIQRTEQGDSAMYLCASRFSTDTQYFGPGTRLTVL.

This clone showed up just once. The genes are TRBV5-8 and TRBJ2-7, with D perhaps matching TRBD1 (5 bases). Germline lookup yields CDR1 SGHTS and CDR2 YDEGEE. V dropped 0 bases and J dropped 3 bases, with 10 bases sitting between them. This CDR3 contains 14 residues. This chain's CDR3 is CASSLDQDNYEQYF. The CDR3 DNA sequence: TGTGCCAGCAGCTTGGATCAGGACAACTACGAGCAGTACTTC.

This clone was seen once. The chain is built from TRBV7-8 and TRBJ1-5, with a weak D call TRBD1 (5 bases). Germline V CDR1 and CDR2: SGHVS, FQNEAQ. The CDR3 sequence is 19 residues long. V lost 5 bases to trimming and J lost 0 bases, with 23 bases between them. CDR3 sequence: CASSNPEWEGTYSNQPQHF. The CDR3 DNA reads as TGTGCCAGCAGCAACCCGGAATGGGAGGGGACCTATAGCAATCAGCCCCAGCATTTT.

V is TRBV14 and J is TRBJ1-4; possibly TRBD1 for D (5 bases). V was shortened by 0 bases and J by 6 bases, with 14 bases between the two germline ends. The CDR3 consists of 16 residues. CDR1 is SGHDN and CDR2 is FVKESK in the germline V gene. The chain's CDR3 is CASSQDGAQDDEKLFF. CDR3 DNA: TGTGCCAGCAGCCAAGATGGGGCACAGGACGATGAAAAACTGTTTTTT.

The chain joins TRBV28 to TRBJ2-7, with 11 bases lining up with TRBD2. V was clipped by 6 bases and J by 4 bases; unmatched bases: 5. Germline CDR1 reads MDHEN; CDR2 reads SYDVKM. The CDR3 covers 14 residues. The CDR3 nucleotides are TGTGCCAGCAGCGAGACTAGCGGGGAATACGAGCAGTACTTC. As protein: CASSETSGEYEQYF.

V usage is TRBV10-3 and J usage is TRBJ2-1, with 7 bases that match TRBD2. V gave up 0 bases and J gave up 4 bases; unmatched junction bases: 3. This CDR3 is 15 amino acids long. From germline, CDR1 is ENHRY and CDR2 SYGVKD. Written as DNA, the CDR3 is TGTGCCATCAGTGAGTCGCGGGAGCCGTACAATGAGCAGTTCTTC. Translating gives CAISESREPYNEQFF.